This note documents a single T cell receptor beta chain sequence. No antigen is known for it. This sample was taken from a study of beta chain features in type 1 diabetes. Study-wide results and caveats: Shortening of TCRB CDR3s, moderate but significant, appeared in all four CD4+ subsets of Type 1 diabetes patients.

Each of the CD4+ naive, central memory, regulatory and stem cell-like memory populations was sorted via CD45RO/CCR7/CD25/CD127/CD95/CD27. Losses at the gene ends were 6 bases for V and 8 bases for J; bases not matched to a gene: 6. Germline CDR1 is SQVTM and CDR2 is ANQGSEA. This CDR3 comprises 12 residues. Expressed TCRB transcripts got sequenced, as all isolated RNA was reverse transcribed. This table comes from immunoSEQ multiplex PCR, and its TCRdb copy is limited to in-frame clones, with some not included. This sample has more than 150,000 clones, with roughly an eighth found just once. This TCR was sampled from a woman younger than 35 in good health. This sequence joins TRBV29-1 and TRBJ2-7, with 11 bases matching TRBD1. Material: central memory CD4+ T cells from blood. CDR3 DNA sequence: TGCAGCGTGAGTTGGACAGGGGGCCAGCAGTACTTC. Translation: CSVSWTGGQQYF.